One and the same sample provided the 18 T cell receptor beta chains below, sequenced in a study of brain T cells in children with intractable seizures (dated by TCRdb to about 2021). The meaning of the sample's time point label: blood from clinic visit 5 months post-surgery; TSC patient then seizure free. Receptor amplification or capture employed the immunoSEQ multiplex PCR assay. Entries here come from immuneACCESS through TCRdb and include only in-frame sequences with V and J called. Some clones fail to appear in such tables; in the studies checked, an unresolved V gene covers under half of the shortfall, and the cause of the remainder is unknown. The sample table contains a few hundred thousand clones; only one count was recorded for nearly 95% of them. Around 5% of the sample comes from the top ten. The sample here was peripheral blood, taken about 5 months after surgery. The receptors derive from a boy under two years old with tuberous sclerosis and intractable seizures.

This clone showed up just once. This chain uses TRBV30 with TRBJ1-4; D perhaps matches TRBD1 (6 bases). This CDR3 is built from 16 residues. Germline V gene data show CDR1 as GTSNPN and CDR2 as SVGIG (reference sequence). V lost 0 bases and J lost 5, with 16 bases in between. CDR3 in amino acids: CAWSVDGGRLNEKLFF. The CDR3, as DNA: TGTGCCTGGAGTGTCGACGGGGGCCGTTTGAATGAAAAACTGTTTTTT.

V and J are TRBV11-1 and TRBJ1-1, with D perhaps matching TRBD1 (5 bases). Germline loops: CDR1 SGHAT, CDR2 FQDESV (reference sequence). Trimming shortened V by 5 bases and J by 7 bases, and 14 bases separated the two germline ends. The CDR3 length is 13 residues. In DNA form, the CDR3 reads TGTGCCAGCAGCGCACTGTGGGGGGTTGAAGCTTTCTTT. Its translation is CASSALWGVEAFF.

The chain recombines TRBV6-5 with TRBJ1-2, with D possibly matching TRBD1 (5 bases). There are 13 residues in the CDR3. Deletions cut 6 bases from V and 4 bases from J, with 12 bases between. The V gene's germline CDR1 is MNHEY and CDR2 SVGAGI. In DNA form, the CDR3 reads TGTGCCAGCAGGATCCGGGACGGCTATGGCTACACCTTC. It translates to CASRIRDGYGYTF.

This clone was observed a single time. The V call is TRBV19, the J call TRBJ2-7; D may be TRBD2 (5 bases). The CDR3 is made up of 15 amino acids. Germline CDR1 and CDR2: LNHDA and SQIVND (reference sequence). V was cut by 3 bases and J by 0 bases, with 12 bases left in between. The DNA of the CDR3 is TGTGCCAGTAGTATGATTGGGGAGAGCTCCTACGAGCAGTACTTC. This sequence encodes CASSMIGESSYEQYF.

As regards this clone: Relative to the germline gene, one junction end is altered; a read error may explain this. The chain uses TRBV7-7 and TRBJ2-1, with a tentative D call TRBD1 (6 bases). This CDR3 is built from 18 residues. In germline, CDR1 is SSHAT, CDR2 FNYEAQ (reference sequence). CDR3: CASSLRPGAGVSYNEQFF. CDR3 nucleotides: TGTGCTAGCAGCTTACGGCCCGGGGCAGGGGTTTCCTACAATGAGCAGTTCTTC.

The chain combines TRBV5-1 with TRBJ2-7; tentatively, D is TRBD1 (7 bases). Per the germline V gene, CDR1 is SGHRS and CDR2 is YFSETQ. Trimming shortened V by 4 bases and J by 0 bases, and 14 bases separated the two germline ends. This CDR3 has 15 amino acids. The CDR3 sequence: CASSPGGTASYEQYF. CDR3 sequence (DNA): TGCGCCAGCAGCCCGGGCGGGACAGCCTCCTACGAGCAGTACTTC.

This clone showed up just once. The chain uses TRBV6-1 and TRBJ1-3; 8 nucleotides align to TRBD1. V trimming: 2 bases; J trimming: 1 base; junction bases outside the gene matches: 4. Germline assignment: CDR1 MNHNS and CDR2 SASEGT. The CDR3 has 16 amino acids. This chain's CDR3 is CASSENWTGSGNTIYF. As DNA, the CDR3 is TGTGCCAGCAGTGAAAATTGGACAGGGTCTGGAAACACCATATATTTT.

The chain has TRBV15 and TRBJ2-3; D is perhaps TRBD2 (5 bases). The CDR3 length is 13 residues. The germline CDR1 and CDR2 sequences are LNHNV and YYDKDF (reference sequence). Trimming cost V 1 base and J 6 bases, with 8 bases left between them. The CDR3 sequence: CATSRAPGDTQYF. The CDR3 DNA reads TGTGCCACCAGCAGAGCCCCGGGGGATACGCAGTATTTT. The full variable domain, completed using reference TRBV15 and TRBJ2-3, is DAMVIQNPRYQVTQFGKPVTLSCSQTLNHNVMYWYQQKSSQAPKLLFHYYDKDFNNEADTPDNFQSRRPNTSFCFLDIRSPGLGDTAMYLCATSRAPGDTQYFGPGTRLTVL.

CDR3 loop: CASSFDSNQPQHF. In nucleotides, the CDR3 is TGTGCCAGCAGCTTCGACAGCAATCAGCCCCAGCATTTT. The chain has TRBV5-4 and TRBJ1-5; D gene uncertain. The V gene lost 2 bases and the J gene lost 1 base, with 4 bases spanning the gap. CDR3 size: 13 residues. CDR1 and CDR2 from the germline V gene are SGHNT and YYREEE (reference sequence).

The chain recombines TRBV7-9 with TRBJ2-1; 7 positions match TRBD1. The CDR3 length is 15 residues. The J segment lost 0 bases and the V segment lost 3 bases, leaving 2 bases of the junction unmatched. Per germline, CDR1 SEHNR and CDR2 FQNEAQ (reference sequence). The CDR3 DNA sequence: TGTGCCAGCAGCTTGGGACAGTTCTCCTACAATGAGCAGTTCTTC. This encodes CASSLGQFSYNEQFF.

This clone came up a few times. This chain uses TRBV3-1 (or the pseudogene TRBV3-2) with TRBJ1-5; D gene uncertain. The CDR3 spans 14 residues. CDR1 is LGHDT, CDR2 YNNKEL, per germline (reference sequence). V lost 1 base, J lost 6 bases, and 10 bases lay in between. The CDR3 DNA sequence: TGTGCCAGCAGCCAAGGGCAGCAAGGTCAGCCCCAGCATTTT. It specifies CASSQGQQGQPQHF.

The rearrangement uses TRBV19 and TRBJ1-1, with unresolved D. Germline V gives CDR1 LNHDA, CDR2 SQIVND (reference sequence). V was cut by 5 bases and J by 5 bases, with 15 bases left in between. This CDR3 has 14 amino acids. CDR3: CASSVGQTGTEAFF. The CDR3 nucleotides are TGTGCCAGTAGTGTCGGTCAAACGGGTACTGAAGCTTTCTTT.

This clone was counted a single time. The CDR3 spells CASSLGTGESSYEQYF. For the CDR3, the DNA is TGTGCCAGCAGCTTGGGGACAGGGGAGTCGTCCTACGAGCAGTACTTC. The rearrangement uses TRBV5-4 and TRBJ2-7; 9 bases line up with TRBD1. The CDR3 length is 16 residues. The germline V gene encodes CDR1 SGHNT and CDR2 YYREEE (reference sequence). The trim removed 0 bases at V and 1 base at J, leaving 5 bases unmatched.

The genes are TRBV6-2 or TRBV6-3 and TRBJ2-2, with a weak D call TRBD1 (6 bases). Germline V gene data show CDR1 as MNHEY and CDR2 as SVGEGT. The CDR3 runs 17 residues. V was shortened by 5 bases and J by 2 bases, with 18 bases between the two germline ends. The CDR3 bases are TGTGCCAGCAGTCGTCTCAGGGGTCCTAAAAACACCGGGGAGCTGTTTTTT. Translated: CASSRLRGPKNTGELFF.

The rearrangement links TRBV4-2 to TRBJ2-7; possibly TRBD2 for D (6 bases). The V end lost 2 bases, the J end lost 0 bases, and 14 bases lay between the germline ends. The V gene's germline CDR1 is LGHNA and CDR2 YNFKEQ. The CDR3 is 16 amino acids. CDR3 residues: CASSQSPSASSYEQYF. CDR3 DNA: TGTGCCAGCAGCCAAAGTCCTAGCGCCAGCTCCTACGAGCAGTACTTC.

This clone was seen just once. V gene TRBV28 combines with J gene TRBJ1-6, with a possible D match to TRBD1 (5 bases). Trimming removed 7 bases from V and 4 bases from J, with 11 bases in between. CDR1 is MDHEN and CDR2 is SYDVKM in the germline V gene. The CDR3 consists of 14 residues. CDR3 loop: CASTPTVYNSPLHF. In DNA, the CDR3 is TGTGCCAGCACCCCGACAGTTTATAATTCACCCCTCCACTTT.

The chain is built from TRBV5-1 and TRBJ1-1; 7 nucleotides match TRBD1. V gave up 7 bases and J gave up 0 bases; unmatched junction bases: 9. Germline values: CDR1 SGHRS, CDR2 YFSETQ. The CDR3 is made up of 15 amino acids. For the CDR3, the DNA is TGCGCCAGCGGGAGGACAGGACCCATGAACACTGAAGCTTTCTTT. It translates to CASGRTGPMNTEAFF.

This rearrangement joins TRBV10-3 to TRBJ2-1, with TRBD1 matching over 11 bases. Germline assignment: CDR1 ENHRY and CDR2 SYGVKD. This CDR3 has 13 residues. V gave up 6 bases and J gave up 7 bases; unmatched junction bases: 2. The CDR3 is CAIRGQGGNEQFF. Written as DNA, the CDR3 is TGTGCCATCAGGGGACAGGGGGGAAATGAGCAGTTCTTC.